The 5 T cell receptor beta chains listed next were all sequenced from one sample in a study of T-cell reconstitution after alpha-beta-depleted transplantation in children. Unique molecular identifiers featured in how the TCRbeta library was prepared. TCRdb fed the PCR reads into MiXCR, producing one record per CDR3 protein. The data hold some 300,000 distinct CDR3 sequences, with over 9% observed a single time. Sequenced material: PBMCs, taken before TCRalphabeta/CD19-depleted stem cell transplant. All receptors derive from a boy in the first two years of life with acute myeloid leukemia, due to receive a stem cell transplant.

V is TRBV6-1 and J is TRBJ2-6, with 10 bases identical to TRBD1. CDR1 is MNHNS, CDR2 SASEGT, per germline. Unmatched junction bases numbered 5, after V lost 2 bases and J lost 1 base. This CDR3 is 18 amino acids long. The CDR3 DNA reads TGTGCCAGCAGTGAATCGACAGGGGGCTTATCTGGGGCCAACGTCCTGACTTTC. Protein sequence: CASSESTGGLSGANVLTF.

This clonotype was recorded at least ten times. The CDR3 DNA sequence: TGTGCCAGCAGCTATCGACTAGCGGGAGATACGCAGTATTTT. As protein: CASSYRLAGDTQYF. The genes are TRBV7-2 and TRBJ2-3; 10 bases are shared with TRBD2. The CDR3 runs to 14 residues. Germline trimming cut 4 bases from V and 5 bases from J; bases unmatched to any gene: 3. The V gene's germline CDR1 is SGHTA and CDR2 FQGNSA.

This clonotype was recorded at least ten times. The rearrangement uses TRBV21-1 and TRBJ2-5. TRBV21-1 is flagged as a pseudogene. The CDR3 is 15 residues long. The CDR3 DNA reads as TGTGCCAGCAGCAAGCAGGTTTGGAGGCAAGAGACCCAGTACTTC. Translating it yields CASSKQVWRQETQYF.

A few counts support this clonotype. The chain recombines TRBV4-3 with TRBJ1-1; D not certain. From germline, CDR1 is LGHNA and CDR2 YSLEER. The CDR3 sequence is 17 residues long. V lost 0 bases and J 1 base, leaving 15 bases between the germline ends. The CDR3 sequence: CASSQDRRGGRNTEAFF. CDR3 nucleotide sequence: TGCGCCAGCAGCCAAGATCGAAGAGGCGGGCGGAACACTGAAGCTTTCTTT.

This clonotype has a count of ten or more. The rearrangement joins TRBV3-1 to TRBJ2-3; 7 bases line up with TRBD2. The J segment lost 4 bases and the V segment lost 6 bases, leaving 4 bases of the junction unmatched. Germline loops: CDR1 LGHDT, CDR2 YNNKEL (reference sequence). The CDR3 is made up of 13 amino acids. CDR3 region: CASSRTRSDTQYF. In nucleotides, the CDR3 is TGTGCCAGCAGTCGGACTAGATCAGATACGCAGTATTTT.